Below, 3 T cell receptor beta chains from the same sample are listed, as sequenced in a study of T-cell memory formation after mild COVID-19. MiXCR was run by TCRdb on the 5' RACE reads, yielding one entry per CDR3 protein. The table includes about 600,000 distinct CDR3 sequences, about a fifth detected once. Sequencing input: PBMCs or a T cell subset sorted from them (not recorded which). These receptors were taken from an adult woman who had mild COVID-19 (a few samples of this study predate the infection). Cell type and time point are not known.

In its sample, this clonotype was seen a few times. J is TRBJ2-3 and V is TRBV7-6; D is possibly TRBD1 (5 bases). Trimming stripped 2 bases from V and 4 bases from J, with 13 bases between. Germline assignment: CDR1 SGHVS and CDR2 FNYEAQ. This CDR3 comprises 15 residues. CDR3 protein: CASSLTGGASDTQYF. CDR3 bases: TGTGCCAGCAGCTTAACGGGTGGGGCTTCAGATACGCAGTATTTT.

The rearrangement links TRBV5-1 to TRBJ2-2; 8 bases are a match to TRBD1. V shed 1 base, J shed 5 bases, and the junction held 10 bases outside the gene matches. Germline V gene data show CDR1 as SGHRS and CDR2 as YFSETQ. CDR3 length: 17 amino acids. CDR3 in amino acids: CASSLKSQGAWTGELFF. The CDR3 DNA follows: TGCGCCAGCAGCTTGAAGTCTCAGGGGGCATGGACCGGGGAGCTGTTTTTT. Full variable domain (missing parts from reference TRBV5-1 and TRBJ2-2): KAGVTQTPRYLIKTRGQQVTLSCSPISGHRSVSWYQQTPGQGLQFLFEYFSETQRNKGNFPGRFSGRQFSNSRSEMNVSTLELGDSALYLCASSLKSQGAWTGELFFGEGSRLTVL.

This clonotype was detected only once. The V and J genes are TRBV24-1 and TRBJ2-1, with D hard to call. Trimming took off 1 base at V and 10 bases at J, with 7 bases between the two ends. This CDR3 has 12 residues. Germline V gene lookup returns CDR1 KGHDR and CDR2 SFDVKD. The CDR3 is CATSDFGEEQFF. The CDR3 nucleotides are TGTGCCACCAGTGATTTCGGAGAGGAGCAGTTCTTC.